The rows below give T cell receptor beta chains drawn from one sample of a study of beta chain features in type 1 diabetes. Using immunoSEQ multiplex PCR, the repertoire was profiled, and TCRdb retains in-frame clones only, with some absent. The profile shows 200,000 to 300,000 clones, 55% to 70% of them singletons. Sequencing was done on a sample of naive CD4+ T cells from blood. These receptors were obtained from a man in his thirties or forties in good health. The CDR3 runs from the conserved cysteine through the conserved F or W. Fields, in order: J gene, D gene, V gene, clone size, CDR3 DNA, CDR3 protein. The D gene is left open where the match is weak. Only some rows state a clone size, as once, few, many or a class for expanded clones.

j_call: TRBJ2-5
d_call: -
v_call: TRBV9
clone_size: few
cdr3_nt: TGTGCCAGCAGTGCAACTCCGGGGCAAGAGACCCAGTACTTC
cdr3_aa: CASSATPGQETQYF

j_call: TRBJ1-1
d_call: -
v_call: TRBV23-1
clone_size: -
cdr3_nt: TGCGCCAGCAGTCAATCGCCAGGTCCTCCCGGGGCTGAAGCTTTCTTT
cdr3_aa: CASSQSPGPPGAEAFF

j_call: TRBJ2-5
d_call: -
v_call: TRBV5-1
clone_size: -
cdr3_nt: TGCGCCAGCAGAGAGGCGCCGCAAGAGACCCAGTACTTC
cdr3_aa: CASREAPQETQYF

j_call: TRBJ2-1
d_call: -
v_call: TRBV18
clone_size: few
cdr3_nt: TGTGCCAGCTCACCGGGACAAAGCGATGAGCAGTTCTTC
cdr3_aa: CASSPGQSDEQFF

j_call: TRBJ2-7
d_call: -
v_call: TRBV29-1
clone_size: once
cdr3_nt: TGCAGCGTTTCAGGCTCCTACGAGCAGTACTTC
cdr3_aa: CSVSGSYEQYF

j_call: TRBJ2-7
d_call: TRBD1
v_call: TRBV23-1
clone_size: few
cdr3_nt: TGCGCCAGCAGTCAAGCGACAGGGGATACCTACGAGCAGTACTTC
cdr3_aa: CASSQATGDTYEQYF

j_call: TRBJ2-3
d_call: -
v_call: TRBV6-6
clone_size: -
cdr3_nt: TGTGCCAGCAAATCGACAGCGTGGACAGATACGCAGTATTTT
cdr3_aa: CASKSTAWTDTQYF

j_call: TRBJ2-1
d_call: TRBD2
v_call: TRBV15
clone_size: -
cdr3_nt: TGTGCCACCAGCAGAGCCGGAGGGACTAGCGTCGATGAGCAGTTCTTC
cdr3_aa: CATSRAGGTSVDEQFF

j_call: TRBJ2-7
d_call: -
v_call: TRBV2
clone_size: -
cdr3_nt: TGTGCCAGCAGGCGGGGTTCCTACGAGCAGTACTTC
cdr3_aa: CASRRGSYEQYF

j_call: TRBJ2-7
d_call: TRBD2
v_call: TRBV7-6
clone_size: -
cdr3_nt: TGTGCCAGCAGCCCGACTAGCGCCCTCTACGAGCAGTACTTC
cdr3_aa: CASSPTSALYEQYF

j_call: TRBJ2-4
d_call: TRBD1
v_call: TRBV5-4
clone_size: -
cdr3_nt: TGTGCCAGCAGCCCAGGACAGGGCGTTTGGGACTTC
cdr3_aa: CASSPGQGVWDF

j_call: TRBJ2-1
d_call: -
v_call: TRBV25-1
clone_size: -
cdr3_nt: TGTGCCAGCAGTGACACCGTACGGGGCAATGAGCAGTTCTTC
cdr3_aa: CASSDTVRGNEQFF

j_call: TRBJ1-1
d_call: -
v_call: TRBV14
clone_size: -
cdr3_nt: TGTGCCAGCAGCCAAGCAGGGGTTCTTGGCACTGAAGCTTTCTTT
cdr3_aa: CASSQAGVLGTEAFF

j_call: TRBJ2-1
d_call: -
v_call: TRBV19
clone_size: -
cdr3_nt: TGTGCCAGTAGTAAGAATGAAGGCTCCTACAATGAGCAGTTCTTC
cdr3_aa: CASSKNEGSYNEQFF

j_call: TRBJ2-1
d_call: TRBD2
v_call: TRBV29-1
clone_size: few
cdr3_nt: TGCAGTGACAAAGCGGGAGTGGTTTACAATGAGCAGTTCTTC
cdr3_aa: CSDKAGVVYNEQFF

j_call: TRBJ2-1
d_call: TRBD2
v_call: TRBV29-1
clone_size: -
cdr3_nt: TGCAGCGTTGTGCGGGAGAGTCTATACAATGAGCAGTTCTTC
cdr3_aa: CSVVRESLYNEQFF

j_call: TRBJ2-3
d_call: -
v_call: TRBV5-4
clone_size: few
cdr3_nt: TGTGCCAGCAGCCCCCCGGACGTGAGCACAGATACGCAGTATTTT
cdr3_aa: CASSPPDVSTDTQYF

j_call: TRBJ2-3
d_call: TRBD1
v_call: TRBV25-1
clone_size: -
cdr3_nt: TGTGCCAGCAGTGACTACCGGACAGGGTCAGATACGCAGTATTTT
cdr3_aa: CASSDYRTGSDTQYF

j_call: TRBJ2-2
d_call: -
v_call: TRBV9
clone_size: once
cdr3_nt: TGTGCCAGCAGCGTAGTAAAATCCGGGGAGCTGTTTTTT
cdr3_aa: CASSVVKSGELFF

j_call: TRBJ1-5
d_call: -
v_call: TRBV18
clone_size: -
cdr3_nt: TGTGCCAGCTCACCACGGACCGTTAGCAATCAGCCCCAGCATTTT
cdr3_aa: CASSPRTVSNQPQHF

j_call: TRBJ2-2
d_call: -
v_call: TRBV30
clone_size: -
cdr3_nt: TGTGCCTGGGGGAAGTCCATGCACGGGGAGCTGTTTTTT
cdr3_aa: CAWGKSMHGELFF

j_call: TRBJ1-5
d_call: -
v_call: TRBV30
clone_size: -
cdr3_nt: TGTGCCTGGAGTCAGGGGAAGGGGCAGCCCCAGCATTTT
cdr3_aa: CAWSQGKGQPQHF

j_call: TRBJ2-7
d_call: TRBD1
v_call: TRBV7-2
clone_size: -
cdr3_nt: TGTGCCAGCAGCTTAGCCGGGACAGTCTACGAGCAGTACTTC
cdr3_aa: CASSLAGTVYEQYF

j_call: TRBJ2-7
d_call: TRBD1
v_call: TRBV7-9
clone_size: -
cdr3_nt: TGTGCCAGCAGCCTCGTACAGGGGAGCTACGAGCAGTACTTC
cdr3_aa: CASSLVQGSYEQYF

j_call: TRBJ2-1
d_call: -
v_call: TRBV7-9
clone_size: -
cdr3_nt: TGTGCCAGCAGCTTCCGGAGCGGAGACATCTACAATGAGCAGTTCTTC
cdr3_aa: CASSFRSGDIYNEQFF

j_call: TRBJ2-5
d_call: TRBD2
v_call: TRBV7-2
clone_size: few
cdr3_nt: TGTGCCAGCAGCCCGGGGGGGACCCAGTACTTC
cdr3_aa: CASSPGGTQYF

j_call: TRBJ2-5
d_call: -
v_call: TRBV7-2
clone_size: -
cdr3_nt: TGTGCCAGCAGCAAACAGGGACAAGAGACCCAGTACTTC
cdr3_aa: CASSKQGQETQYF

j_call: TRBJ2-5
d_call: TRBD1
v_call: TRBV29-1
clone_size: -
cdr3_nt: TGCAGCGCAGGGGGCTCCGGGGAGACCCAGTACTTC
cdr3_aa: CSAGGSGETQYF

j_call: TRBJ2-1
d_call: TRBD2
v_call: TRBV4-3
clone_size: -
cdr3_nt: TGCGCCAGCAGCCTACTAGCGGGAGTGAGAAATGAGCAGTTCTTC
cdr3_aa: CASSLLAGVRNEQFF

j_call: TRBJ2-5
d_call: -
v_call: TRBV30
clone_size: once
cdr3_nt: TGTGCCTGGAGTGTAACCCGCCTCAGGGACAACTCCCAAGAGACCCAGTACTTC
cdr3_aa: CAWSVTRLRDNSQETQYF

j_call: TRBJ2-3
d_call: -
v_call: TRBV30
clone_size: -
cdr3_nt: TGTGCCTGGAGTCCCAGGGCCGGGTCTCCCACAGATACGCAGTATTTT
cdr3_aa: CAWSPRAGSPTDTQYF

j_call: TRBJ1-4
d_call: -
v_call: TRBV18
clone_size: -
cdr3_nt: TGTGCCAGCTCACCAATGGAGAGAGTGCTGGGTGAAAAACTGTTTTTT
cdr3_aa: CASSPMERVLGEKLFF

j_call: TRBJ1-5
d_call: -
v_call: TRBV30
clone_size: -
cdr3_nt: TGTGCCTGGAGTGTGGGAGATCAGCCCCAGCATTTT
cdr3_aa: CAWSVGDQPQHF

j_call: TRBJ2-5
d_call: -
v_call: TRBV30
clone_size: few
cdr3_nt: TGTGCCTGGAGTGAAGGAGAGACCCAGTACTTC
cdr3_aa: CAWSEGETQYF

j_call: TRBJ2-1
d_call: TRBD2
v_call: TRBV7-9
clone_size: -
cdr3_nt: TGTGCCAGCAGTCTATTAGCGGGACTCCCCAATGAGCAGTTCTTC
cdr3_aa: CASSLLAGLPNEQFF

j_call: TRBJ2-1
d_call: TRBD1
v_call: TRBV9
clone_size: -
cdr3_nt: TGTGCCAGCAGCAAGACAGGGGTCAATGAGCAGTTCTTC
cdr3_aa: CASSKTGVNEQFF

j_call: TRBJ2-3
d_call: TRBD2
v_call: TRBV7-2
clone_size: -
cdr3_nt: TGTGCCAGCAGCTTCGGGAGGGTAGATACGCAGTATTTT
cdr3_aa: CASSFGRVDTQYF

j_call: TRBJ1-1
d_call: -
v_call: TRBV4-1
clone_size: few
cdr3_nt: TGCGCCAGCAGCCACTTTACAGCGAACACTGAAGCTTTCTTT
cdr3_aa: CASSHFTANTEAFF

j_call: TRBJ2-5
d_call: -
v_call: TRBV29-1
clone_size: -
cdr3_nt: TGCAGCGCGGAGGGGGGCGAGGGAGAGACCCAGTACTTC
cdr3_aa: CSAEGGEGETQYF

j_call: TRBJ2-3
d_call: TRBD1
v_call: TRBV23-1
clone_size: -
cdr3_nt: TGCGCCTGCCGGGACAGGACCACAGATACGCAGTATTTT
cdr3_aa: CACRDRTTDTQYF

j_call: TRBJ2-3
d_call: -
v_call: TRBV5-1
clone_size: -
cdr3_nt: TGCGCCAGCAGCTTGGCGGGCACAGATACGCAGTATTTT
cdr3_aa: CASSLAGTDTQYF

j_call: TRBJ2-7
d_call: -
v_call: TRBV4-3
clone_size: -
cdr3_nt: TGCGCCTCAAAGTTCTCGGTGGGAGGCTACGAGCAGTACTTC
cdr3_aa: CASKFSVGGYEQYF

j_call: TRBJ2-1
d_call: TRBD2
v_call: TRBV9
clone_size: -
cdr3_nt: TGTGCCAGCAGCGTAGTCCCTTTCGGCGGGAGCTATGAGCAGTTCTTC
cdr3_aa: CASSVVPFGGSYEQFF

j_call: TRBJ1-1
d_call: -
v_call: TRBV29-1
clone_size: -
cdr3_nt: TGCAGCGTTGAAGGGCAGACCAACACTGAAGCTTTCTTT
cdr3_aa: CSVEGQTNTEAFF

j_call: TRBJ1-2
d_call: -
v_call: TRBV29-1
clone_size: -
cdr3_nt: TGCAGCGTTCGGGAGATTGGGAGGGACTATGGCTACACCTTC
cdr3_aa: CSVREIGRDYGYTF

j_call: TRBJ2-7
d_call: TRBD1
v_call: TRBV29-1
clone_size: -
cdr3_nt: TGCAGCGTCCCTAAGGGACAGGGGTCCTACGAGCAGTACTTC
cdr3_aa: CSVPKGQGSYEQYF

j_call: TRBJ2-1
d_call: -
v_call: TRBV7-2
clone_size: -
cdr3_nt: TGTGCCAGCAGCTTACTCGGGGTAAATGAGCAGTTCTTC
cdr3_aa: CASSLLGVNEQFF

j_call: TRBJ2-2
d_call: -
v_call: TRBV20-1
clone_size: -
cdr3_nt: TGCAGTGCCCGAAACACCGGGGAGCTGTTTTTT
cdr3_aa: CSARNTGELFF

j_call: TRBJ2-7
d_call: -
v_call: TRBV25-1
clone_size: few
cdr3_nt: TGTGCCAGCCGTTACCGGGACGGAGACTTCTTC
cdr3_aa: CASRYRDGDFF

j_call: TRBJ2-2
d_call: -
v_call: TRBV9
clone_size: -
cdr3_nt: TGTGCCAGCAGCGTAGTTTGGACCGGGGAGCTGTTTTTT
cdr3_aa: CASSVVWTGELFF

j_call: TRBJ2-5
d_call: -
v_call: TRBV29-1
clone_size: few
cdr3_nt: TGCAGCGTTGTAGCTGGAGCTGAGACCCAGTACTTC
cdr3_aa: CSVVAGAETQYF

j_call: TRBJ2-1
d_call: -
v_call: TRBV4-3
clone_size: -
cdr3_nt: TGCGCCAGCAGCCAAGATTCCAGTGGGAATGAGCAGTTCTTC
cdr3_aa: CASSQDSSGNEQFF

j_call: TRBJ2-2
d_call: TRBD1
v_call: TRBV9
clone_size: few
cdr3_nt: TGTGCCAGCAGCGTCTGGCAGGGGGCGAACACCGGGGAGCTGTTTTTT
cdr3_aa: CASSVWQGANTGELFF

j_call: TRBJ2-3
d_call: -
v_call: TRBV4-3
clone_size: -
cdr3_nt: TGCGCCAGCAGCCAAAACAGGGTGTCGACAGATACGCAGTATTTT
cdr3_aa: CASSQNRVSTDTQYF

j_call: TRBJ1-1
d_call: -
v_call: TRBV29-1
clone_size: -
cdr3_nt: TGCAGCGTTGCAGGATTTTACACTGAAGCTTTCTTT
cdr3_aa: CSVAGFYTEAFF

j_call: TRBJ2-3
d_call: TRBD1
v_call: TRBV4-3
clone_size: -
cdr3_nt: TGCGCCAGCAGCCAAGCTTCCCTCTGGGACAGGGACACAGATACGCAGTATTTT
cdr3_aa: CASSQASLWDRDTDTQYF

j_call: TRBJ2-1
d_call: -
v_call: TRBV18
clone_size: -
cdr3_nt: TGTGCCAGCTCCTACCAATCTGAGCAGTTCTTC
cdr3_aa: CASSYQSEQFF

j_call: TRBJ1-2
d_call: -
v_call: TRBV7-9
clone_size: -
cdr3_nt: TGTGCCAGCAGCTTAACGGCCAGGGGATCTGGCTACACCTTC
cdr3_aa: CASSLTARGSGYTF

j_call: TRBJ2-5
d_call: -
v_call: TRBV15
clone_size: -
cdr3_nt: TGTGCCACCAGCAGAGACACAGGGAAGGTGTACTTC
cdr3_aa: CATSRDTGKVYF

j_call: TRBJ2-3
d_call: TRBD1
v_call: TRBV9
clone_size: -
cdr3_nt: TGTGCCAGCAGCTTGCGGACAGGGGGAAGCACAGATACGCAGTATTTT
cdr3_aa: CASSLRTGGSTDTQYF